A single sample is the source of the 8 T cell receptor beta chains below, sequenced in a study of T cell responses to AZD1222 COVID-19 vaccine. Libraries were prepared by immunoSEQ multiplex PCR; TCRdb keeps only in-frame clonotypes and omits some of them. The sample lists over 150,000 clones; roughly 90% were seen once. The source was peripheral blood, collected on day 0 of AZD1222 vaccination. These receptors came from an adult in good health.

The chain uses TRBV5-8 and TRBJ1-2; possible D gene TRBD1, 5 bases. Germline V gives CDR1 SGHTS, CDR2 YDEGEE. The V and J ends lost 4 bases and 4 bases respectively, with 11 bases between them. This CDR3 is built from 13 residues. CDR3 sequence reads: CASSRTRIYGYTF. In nucleotides, the CDR3 is TGTGCCAGCAGCCGGACACGTATCTATGGCTACACCTTC.

This chain uses TRBV7-9 with TRBJ2-7; 14 bases are shared with TRBD2. The V segment lost 5 bases and the J segment 9 bases; nucleotides outside the gene matches: 21. Germline CDR1 reads SEHNR; CDR2 reads FQNEAQ (reference sequence). This CDR3 region has 19 residues. The CDR3, as DNA: TGTGCCAGCAGCCCCTCCCTGGGGGGACTAGCGGGAGTCGGCGCGCGGCAGTACTTC. Protein product: CASSPSLGGLAGVGARQYF. The full variable domain, rest sourced from reference TRBV7-9 and TRBJ2-7, is DTGVSQNPRHKITKRGQNVTFRCDPISEHNRLYWYRQTLGQGPEFLTYFQNEAQLEKSRLLSDRFSAERPKGSFSTLEIQRTEQGDSAMYLCASSPSLGGLAGVGARQYFGPGTRLTVT.

The chain couples TRBV7-2 to TRBJ1-5; D gene unclear. CDR1 and CDR2 (germline): SGHTA, FQGNSA. Trimming cost V 4 bases and J 0 bases, with 10 bases left between them. The CDR3 sequence is 15 residues long. The CDR3 reads CASSSRVYSNQPQHF. CDR3 nucleotide sequence: TGTGCCAGCAGCTCACGGGTATATAGCAATCAGCCCCAGCATTTT.

V gene TRBV6-2 or TRBV6-3 combines with J gene TRBJ2-1; TRBD2 matches at 8 bases. The CDR3 sequence is 13 residues long. Germline V lookup: CDR1 MNHEY, CDR2 SVGEGT. V was clipped by 2 bases and J by 15 bases; unmatched bases: 9. CDR3 coding DNA: TGTGCCAGCAGTTACCACTACCGGGGGGGAGCGTTCTTC. Translation: CASSYHYRGGAFF.

The chain uses TRBV2 and TRBJ1-6; D gene uncertain. V dropped 3 bases and J dropped 9 bases, with 15 bases sitting between them. The CDR3 has 15 amino acids. CDR1 and CDR2 (germline): SNHLY, FYNNEI. CDR3 nucleotides: TGTGCCAGCAGTGATGGGTTCAATCGGGGTTCACCCCTCCACTTT. Residues: CASSDGFNRGSPLHF.

The V and J genes are TRBV9 and TRBJ2-1; perhaps TRBD2 as D (6 bases). Germline CDR1 is SGDLS and CDR2 is YYNGEE. The CDR3 spans 16 residues. V lost 0 bases and J 7 bases, leaving 17 bases between the germline ends. CDR3 in DNA: TGTGCCAGCAGCGTAGCTTGGGCCGGGGGATTGAATGAGCAGTTCTTC. Translation: CASSVAWAGGLNEQFF. The entire variable domain, with the rest obtained from reference TRBV9 and TRBJ2-1, is as follows: DSGVTQTPKHLITATGQRVTLRCSPRSGDLSVYWYQQSLDQGLQFLIQYYNGEERAKGNILERFSAQQFPDLHSELNLSSLELGDSALYFCASSVAWAGGLNEQFFGPGTRLTVL.

This sequence joins TRBV5-1 and TRBJ1-6; D gene ambiguous. Trimming left V 1 base short and J 7 bases short, with 9 bases between. CDR1 SGHRS and CDR2 YFSETQ come from the germline V gene. The CDR3 is 14 amino acids. The CDR3 protein is CASSLRSTNSPLHF. CDR3 bases: TGCGCCAGCAGCTTGAGAAGTACCAATTCACCCCTCCACTTT.

This sequence joins TRBV27 and TRBJ2-7, with TRBD1 as a possible D gene (6 bases). The CDR3 runs 15 residues. Germline V gives CDR1 MNHEY, CDR2 SMNVEV (reference sequence). V lost 4 bases, J lost 3 bases, and 16 bases lay in between. The CDR3 region has the DNA TGTGCCAGCAGTTACTCCTGGGGGCAGGGCTACGAGCAGTACTTC. Translation gives CASSYSWGQGYEQYF.